The T cell receptor beta chain under discussion was sequenced for a study of neurological immune-mediated disorders. Trimming cost V 4 bases and J 4 bases, with 17 bases left between them. The CDR3 runs 14 residues. Germline-derived CDR1 and CDR2 are DFQATT and SNEGSKA (reference sequence). This clonotype occurred a few times. TCRdb redid the calling of the 5' RACE reads with MiXCR, one entry per CDR3 protein. Found here are some 21,000 distinct CDR3 sequences, roughly 15% of them singletons; the top ten hold roughly 14%. This TCR came from a female donor with HTLV-1-associated myelopathy (HAM/TSP). Source material: PBMCs. The chain employs TRBV20-1 and TRBJ2-7; possible D gene TRBD2, 6 bases. Written as DNA, the CDR3 is TGCAGTGCTAAGGTAGCGGTAGGGGCTTACGAGCAGTACTTC. Encoded protein: CSAKVAVGAYEQYF.